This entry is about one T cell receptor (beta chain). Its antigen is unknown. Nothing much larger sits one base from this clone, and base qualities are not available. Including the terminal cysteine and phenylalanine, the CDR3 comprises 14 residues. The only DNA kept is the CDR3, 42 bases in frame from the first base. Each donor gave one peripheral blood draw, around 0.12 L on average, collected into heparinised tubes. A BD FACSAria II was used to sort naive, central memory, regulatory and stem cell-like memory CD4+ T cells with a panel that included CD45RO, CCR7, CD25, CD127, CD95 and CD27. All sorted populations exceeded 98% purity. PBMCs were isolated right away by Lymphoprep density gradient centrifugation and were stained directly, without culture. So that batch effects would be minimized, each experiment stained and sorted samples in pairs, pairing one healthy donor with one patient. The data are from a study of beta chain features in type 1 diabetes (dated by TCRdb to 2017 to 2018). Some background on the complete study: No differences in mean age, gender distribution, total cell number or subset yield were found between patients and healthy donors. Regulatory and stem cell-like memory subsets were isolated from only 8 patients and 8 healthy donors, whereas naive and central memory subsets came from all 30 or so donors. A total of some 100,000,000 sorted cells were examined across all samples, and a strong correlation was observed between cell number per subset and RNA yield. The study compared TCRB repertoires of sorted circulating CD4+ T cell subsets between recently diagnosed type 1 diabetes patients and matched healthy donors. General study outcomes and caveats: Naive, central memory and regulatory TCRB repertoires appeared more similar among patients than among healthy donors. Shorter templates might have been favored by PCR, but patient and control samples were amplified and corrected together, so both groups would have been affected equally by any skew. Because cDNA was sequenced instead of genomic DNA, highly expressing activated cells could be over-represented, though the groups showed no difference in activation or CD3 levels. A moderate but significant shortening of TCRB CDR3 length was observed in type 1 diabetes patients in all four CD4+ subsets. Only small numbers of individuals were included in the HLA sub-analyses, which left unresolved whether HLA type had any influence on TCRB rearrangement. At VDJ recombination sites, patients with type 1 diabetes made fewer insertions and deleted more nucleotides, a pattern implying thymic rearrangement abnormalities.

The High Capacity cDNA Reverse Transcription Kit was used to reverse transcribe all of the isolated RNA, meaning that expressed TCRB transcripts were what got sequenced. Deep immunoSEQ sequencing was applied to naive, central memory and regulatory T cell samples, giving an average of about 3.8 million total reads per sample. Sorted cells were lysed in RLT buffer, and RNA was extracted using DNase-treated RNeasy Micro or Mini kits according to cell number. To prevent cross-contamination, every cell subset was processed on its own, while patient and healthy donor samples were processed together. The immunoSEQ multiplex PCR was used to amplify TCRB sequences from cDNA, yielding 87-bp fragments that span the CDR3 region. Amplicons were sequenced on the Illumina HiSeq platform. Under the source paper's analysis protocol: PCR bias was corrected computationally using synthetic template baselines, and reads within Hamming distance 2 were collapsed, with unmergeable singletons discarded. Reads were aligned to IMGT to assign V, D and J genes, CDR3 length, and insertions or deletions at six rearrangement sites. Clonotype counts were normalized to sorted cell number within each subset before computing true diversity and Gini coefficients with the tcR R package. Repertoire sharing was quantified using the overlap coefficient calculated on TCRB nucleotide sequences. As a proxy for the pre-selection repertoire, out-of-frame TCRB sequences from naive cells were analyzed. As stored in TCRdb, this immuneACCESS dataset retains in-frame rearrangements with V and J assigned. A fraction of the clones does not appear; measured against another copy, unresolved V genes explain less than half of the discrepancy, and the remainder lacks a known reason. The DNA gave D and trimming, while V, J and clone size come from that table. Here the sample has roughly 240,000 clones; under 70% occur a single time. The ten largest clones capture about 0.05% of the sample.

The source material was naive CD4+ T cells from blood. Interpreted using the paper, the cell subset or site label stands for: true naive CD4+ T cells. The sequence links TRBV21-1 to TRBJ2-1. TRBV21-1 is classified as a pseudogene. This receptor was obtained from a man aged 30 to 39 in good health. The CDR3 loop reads CASSPRCWYNEQFF. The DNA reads TGTGCCAGCAGCCCCCGATGCTGGTACAATGAGCAGTTCTTC.